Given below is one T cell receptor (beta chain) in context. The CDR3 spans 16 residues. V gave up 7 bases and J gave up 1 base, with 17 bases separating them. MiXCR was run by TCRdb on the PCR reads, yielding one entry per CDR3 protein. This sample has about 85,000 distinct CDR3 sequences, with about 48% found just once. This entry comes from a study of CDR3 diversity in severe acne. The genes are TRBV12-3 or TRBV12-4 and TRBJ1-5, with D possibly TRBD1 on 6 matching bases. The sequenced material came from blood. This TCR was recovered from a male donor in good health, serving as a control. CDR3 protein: CASTLSRGASNQPQHF. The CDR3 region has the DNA TGTGCCAGCACCCTTTCCCGGGGGGCGAGCAATCAGCCCCAGCATTTT.